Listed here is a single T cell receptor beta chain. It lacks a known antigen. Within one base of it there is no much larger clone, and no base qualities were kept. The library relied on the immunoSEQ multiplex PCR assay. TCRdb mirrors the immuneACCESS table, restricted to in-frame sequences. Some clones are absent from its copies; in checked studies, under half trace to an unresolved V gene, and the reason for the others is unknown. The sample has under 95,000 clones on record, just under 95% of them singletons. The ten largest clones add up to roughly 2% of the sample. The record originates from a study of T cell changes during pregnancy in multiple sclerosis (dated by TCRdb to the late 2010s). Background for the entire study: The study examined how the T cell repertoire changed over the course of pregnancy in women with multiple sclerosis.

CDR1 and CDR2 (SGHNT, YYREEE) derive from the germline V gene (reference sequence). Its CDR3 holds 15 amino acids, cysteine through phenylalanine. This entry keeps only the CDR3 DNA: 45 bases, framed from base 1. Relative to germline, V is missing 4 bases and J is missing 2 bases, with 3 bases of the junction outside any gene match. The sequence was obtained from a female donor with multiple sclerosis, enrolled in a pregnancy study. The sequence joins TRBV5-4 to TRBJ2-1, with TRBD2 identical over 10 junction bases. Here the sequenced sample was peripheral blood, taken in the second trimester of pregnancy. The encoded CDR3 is CASSLSGRTYNEQFF. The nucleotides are TGTGCCAGCAGCCTTAGCGGGAGGACCTACAATGAGCAGTTCTTC.